This T cell receptor (beta chain) is from a study of blood T cell repertoires in COVID-19. The CDR3 has 15 amino acids. Germline CDR1 and CDR2: MNHEY and SVGAGI. J gave up 3 bases and V 1 base, and 6 bases lay outside the gene matches. How the authors handled the data: Estimated nucleated cell counts came from reference gene primer amplification. Repertoires were generated with immunoSEQ multiplex PCR, while TCRdb's copy carries only in-frame clones and drops some. D and trimming were read from the DNA, whereas the V and J calls and clone size are those reported in that table. The sample contains 180,000 or so clones, roughly 81% of which appear only once.

Material: peripheral blood. The chain carries TRBV6-5 and TRBJ2-7; 7 nucleotides align to TRBD1. This sequence was found in a woman older than 75 with acute or convalescent COVID-19. The CDR3 coding sequence is TGTGCCAGCAGTTACTTGAGGGGGCGAGACTACGAGCAGTACTTC. It codes for CASSYLRGRDYEQYF.